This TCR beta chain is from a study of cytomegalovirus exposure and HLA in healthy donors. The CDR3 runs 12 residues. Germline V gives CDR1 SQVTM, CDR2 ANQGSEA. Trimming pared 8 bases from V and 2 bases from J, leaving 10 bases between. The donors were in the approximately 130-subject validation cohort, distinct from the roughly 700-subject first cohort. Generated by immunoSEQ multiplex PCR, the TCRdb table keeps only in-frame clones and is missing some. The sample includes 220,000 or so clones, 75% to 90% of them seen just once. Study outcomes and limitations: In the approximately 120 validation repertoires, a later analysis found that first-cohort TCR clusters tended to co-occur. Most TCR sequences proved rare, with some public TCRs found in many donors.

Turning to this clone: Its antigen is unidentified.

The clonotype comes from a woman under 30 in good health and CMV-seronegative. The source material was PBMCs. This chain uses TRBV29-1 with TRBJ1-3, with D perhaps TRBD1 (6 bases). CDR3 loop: CSTRTAGNTIYF. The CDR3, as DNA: TGCAGCACTAGGACAGCTGGAAACACCATATATTTT.